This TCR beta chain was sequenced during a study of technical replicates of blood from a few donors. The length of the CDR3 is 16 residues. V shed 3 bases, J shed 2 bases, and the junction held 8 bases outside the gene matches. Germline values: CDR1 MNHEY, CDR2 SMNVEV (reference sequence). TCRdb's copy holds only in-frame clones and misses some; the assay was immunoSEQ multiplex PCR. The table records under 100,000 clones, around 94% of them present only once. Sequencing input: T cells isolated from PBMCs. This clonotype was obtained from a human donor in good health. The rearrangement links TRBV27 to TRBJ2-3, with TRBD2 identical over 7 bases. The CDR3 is CASSFLGGDYTDTQYF. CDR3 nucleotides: TGTGCCAGCAGTTTTTTGGGGGGGGACTACACAGATACGCAGTATTTT.